Presented here are 31 T cell receptor beta chains from one specimen sequenced in a study of shared clonotypes between healthy human individuals (dated by TCRdb to about 2020). Libraries were made using the immunoSEQ multiplex PCR assay. TCRdb re-hosts the immuneACCESS table, in-frame sequences only. Its copies lack some clones; in the studies checked, an unresolved V gene accounts for under half of them, and the cause for the rest is not known. Present in this sample are approximately 2.5 million clones, more than 85% of which were seen just once. The biggest ten clones account for around 0.4% of the sample. Sequencing used naive CD4+ T cells from PBMCs. The cell subset or site label, read with the paper, signifies: CD45RA+ positively selected. These receptors all come from a man in his late teens or twenties in good health. Some clones in this sample may be carry-over from other donors' samples.

V and J are TRBV5-8 and TRBJ1-2; D is perhaps TRBD1 (5 bases). V lost 4 bases and J lost 8, with 9 bases in between. The CDR3 is 11 amino acids. Per the germline V gene, CDR1 is SGHTS and CDR2 is YDEGEE. The CDR3 region is CASSLRAGYTF. The CDR3 bases are TGTGCCAGCAGCCTCAGGGCAGGCTACACCTTC.

The chain uses TRBV10-1 and TRBJ2-5, with D perhaps being TRBD1 or TRBD2 (5 bases each). This CDR3 is 14 amino acids long. V lost 0 bases and J lost 7, with 12 bases in between. CDR1 and CDR2 from the germline V gene are WNHNN and SYGVQD (reference sequence). For the CDR3, the DNA is TGCGCCAGCAGTGAGTCGGGGACCCTCACGACCCAGTACTTC. Amino acid sequence: CASSESGTLTTQYF.

In its sample, this clone was seen once. The chain is built from TRBV6-5 and TRBJ1-1, with 7 positions matching TRBD1. CDR1 and CDR2 from the germline V gene are MNHEY and SVGAGI. Germline trimming cut 7 bases from V and 4 bases from J; bases unmatched to any gene: 9. The CDR3 is 14 amino acids. CDR3 nucleotides: TGTGCCAGCATCCTTCGGTCAGGGGGCACTGAAGCTTTCTTT. Translated, it gives CASILRSGGTEAFF.

V usage is TRBV7-3 and J usage is TRBJ2-5; TRBD2 matches at 8 bases. The junction had 10 bases not matched to a gene; V was cut back by 5 bases and J by 5 bases. Germline-derived CDR1 and CDR2 are SGHTA and FQGTGA. The CDR3 runs 15 residues. CDR3 sequence reads: CASSPTAGALETQYF. The CDR3 nucleotides read TGTGCCAGCAGCCCAACAGCGGGAGCCCTGGAGACCCAGTACTTC.

The chain couples TRBV19 to TRBJ1-1, with a weak D call TRBD1 (6 bases). Trimming shortened V by 6 bases and J by 3 bases, and 11 bases separated the two germline ends. The CDR3 consists of 13 residues. Looked up from germline, CDR1 is LNHDA and CDR2 is SQIVND (reference sequence). In nucleotides, the CDR3 is TGTGCCAGTAGCTTAGGGGGGGACACTGAAGCTTTCTTT. Translated: CASSLGGDTEAFF.

In nucleotides, the CDR3 is TGTGCCAGCAGGATAGACAGGGGCGAAACCGGGGAGCTGTTTTTT. Protein sequence: CASRIDRGETGELFF. This chain joins TRBV6-5 and TRBJ2-2; 8 nucleotides agree with TRBD1. J lost 5 bases, V lost 6 bases, and 8 bases had no gene match. CDR1 is MNHEY, CDR2 SVGAGI, per germline. The CDR3 loop spans 15 amino acids.

The rearrangement joins TRBV9 to TRBJ2-1; 9 bases agree with TRBD2. Per the germline V gene, CDR1 is SGDLS and CDR2 is YYNGEE. The CDR3 loop spans 16 amino acids. The junction had 14 bases not matched to a gene; V was cut back by 4 bases and J by 9 bases. CDR3 sequence: CASSPRGLAGISEQFF. The DNA of the CDR3 is TGTGCCAGCAGCCCACGAGGTCTAGCGGGAATATCTGAGCAGTTCTTC.

Remarks on this clone: The same CDR3 can be traced to other DNA sequences in this sample. The chain joins TRBV6-5 to TRBJ2-5; the D gene is possibly TRBD1 (6 bases). V gave up 7 bases and J gave up 5 bases, with 8 bases separating them. CDR3 length equals 11 residues. Germline V gene sequence: CDR1 MNHEY, CDR2 SVGAGI. As DNA, the CDR3 is TGTGCCAGCACTAGGGGGGAGACCCAGTACTTC. This codes for CASTRGETQYF.

The chain carries TRBV9 and TRBJ1-1; possible D gene TRBD1, 5 bases. This CDR3 region has 15 residues. Trimming left V 0 bases short and J 1 base short, with 10 bases between. Germline CDR1 and CDR2: SGDLS and YYNGEE. The CDR3 here is CASSVGGRANTEAFF. Written as DNA, the CDR3 is TGTGCCAGCAGCGTAGGGGGCAGGGCGAACACTGAAGCTTTCTTT. Drawing the rest from reference TRBV9 and TRBJ1-1, the complete variable domain is DSGVTQTPKHLITATGQRVTLRCSPRSGDLSVYWYQQSLDQGLQFLIQYYNGEERAKGNILERFSAQQFPDLHSELNLSSLELGDSALYFCASSVGGRANTEAFFGQGTRLTVV.

The rearrangement uses TRBV5-8 and TRBJ2-2; 8 nucleotides agree with TRBD1. Per germline, CDR1 SGHTS and CDR2 YDEGEE. This CDR3 is built from 16 residues. Trimming cost V 1 base and J 7 bases; bases outside gene matches: 9. The CDR3 coding sequence is TGTGCCAGCAGCTTGAGTTCCGACAGGGGAGGCGGGGAGCTGTTTTTT. Translating gives CASSLSSDRGGGELFF.

The rearrangement joins TRBV7-1 to TRBJ1-5; a possible D gene is TRBD1 (6 bases). TRBV7-1 is an ORF, and what it does is uncertain. Trimming shortened V by 6 bases and J by 4 bases, and 16 bases separated the two germline ends. This CDR3 spans 15 amino acids. The DNA of the CDR3 is TGTGCCAGCAGTGCGCTGGGGGCGAATAATCAGCCCCAGCATTTT. Its translation is CASSALGANNQPQHF.

The genes are TRBV18 and TRBJ1-1, with a possible D match to TRBD1 (6 bases). From germline, CDR1 is KGHSH and CDR2 LQKENI. There are 15 residues in the CDR3. V was pared by 4 bases and J by 1 base, with 13 bases between. This CDR3 reads CASSLTETGNTEAFF. The CDR3 nucleotides are TGTGCCAGCTCACTAACCGAGACAGGGAACACTGAAGCTTTCTTT.

This clone has only one observation. CDR3 nucleotides: TGTGCCAGCAATGGGCAGGGCGAGACCGGGGAGCTGTTTTTT. Translating gives CASNGQGETGELFF. J is TRBJ2-2 and V is TRBV14; a weak D match, TRBD1 (5 bases). Germline V lookup: CDR1 SGHDN, CDR2 FVKESK. V lost 7 bases and J 5 bases, leaving 14 bases between the germline ends. The CDR3 length is 14 residues. The full variable domain, in which reference TRBV14 and TRBJ2-2 provide the parts outside the CDR3, is EAGVTQFPSHSVIEKGQTVTLRCDPISGHDNLYWYRRVMGKEIKFLLHFVKESKQDESGMPNNRFLAERTGGTYSTLKVQPAELEDSGVYFCASNGQGETGELFFGEGSRLTVL.

The V and J genes are TRBV5-4 and TRBJ1-1; TRBD1 matches 7 bases. Germline loops: CDR1 SGHNT, CDR2 YYREEE (reference sequence). The CDR3 is 13 amino acids. The J segment lost 6 bases and the V segment lost 3 bases, leaving 5 bases of the junction unmatched. The CDR3 region is CASSYLQGAEAFF. In DNA form, the CDR3 reads TGTGCCAGCAGCTACCTTCAGGGGGCTGAAGCTTTCTTT.

This clone was found a few times. The sample has other DNA sequences that encode this CDR3 too. V and J are TRBV11-3 and TRBJ1-1, with D uncertain. From germline, CDR1 is SGHNT and CDR2 YENEEA. Trimming shortened V by 2 bases and J by 1 base, and 8 bases separated the two germline ends. This CDR3 spans 14 amino acids. The DNA for the CDR3 is TGTGCCAGCAGCTTACGCGGGCCGAACACTGAAGCTTTCTTT. Its translation: CASSLRGPNTEAFF. Using reference TRBV11-3 and TRBJ1-1 for the parts outside the CDR3, the full variable domain is EAGVVQSPRYKIIEKKQPVAFWCNPISGHNTLYWYLQNLGQGPELLIRYENEEAVDDSQLPKDRFSAERLKGVDSTLKIQPAELGDSAVYLCASSLRGPNTEAFFGQGTRLTVV.

The chain employs TRBV5-1 and TRBJ2-2; D gene uncertain. This CDR3 is 12 amino acids long. V was cut by 2 bases and J by 7 bases, with 6 bases left in between. Germline V CDR1 and CDR2: SGHRS, YFSETQ. CDR3 protein: CASSFDLGELFF. CDR3 coding DNA: TGCGCCAGCAGCTTTGACCTCGGGGAGCTGTTTTTT.

The chain uses TRBV6-1 and TRBJ2-5; TRBD2 might be the D (6 bases). This CDR3 has 17 residues. V lost 2 bases to trimming and J lost 5 bases, with 21 bases between them. The germline gives CDR1 MNHNS, CDR2 SASEGT. CDR3 nucleotides: TGTGCCAGCAGTGAAACAGTGTACGGGGGAAAAGTGGAGACCCAGTACTTC. Amino acid sequence: CASSETVYGGKVETQYF.

About this clone itself: Within the sample, other DNA sequences also encode this same CDR3. V usage is TRBV18 and J usage is TRBJ2-7, with TRBD1 identical over 11 bases. The CDR3 has 15 residues. V lost 6 bases and J lost 2; bases outside the gene matches: 6. Per germline, CDR1 KGHSH and CDR2 LQKENI. CDR3 in DNA: TGTGCCAGCTCCCCGGGACAGGGGGGACCCTACGAGCAGTACTTC. It encodes CASSPGQGGPYEQYF.

The gene calls are TRBV19 and TRBJ2-3; D possibly corresponds to TRBD2 (5 bases). The CDR3 has 16 amino acids. Trimming removed 4 bases from V and 6 bases from J, with 20 bases in between. Germline V lookup: CDR1 LNHDA, CDR2 SQIVND (reference sequence). In DNA form, the CDR3 reads TGTGCCAGTAGTAGTCGGGGTTTTCCGAATTCCGATACGCAGTATTTT. Amino acids: CASSSRGFPNSDTQYF.

V is TRBV21-1 and J is TRBJ2-4; TRBD2, the D gene given by the table, was not confirmed from the DNA. TRBV21-1 is a recognized pseudogene. This CDR3 contains 13 residues. CDR3 DNA: TGTGCCAGCAGCACCGAGGGAGGGGACATTCAGTACTTC. The encoded protein is CASSTEGGDIQYF.

The J gene is TRBJ2-3, the V gene TRBV7-2, with TRBD2 matching over 7 bases. The V gene end was trimmed by 1 base and the J gene end by 0 bases; junction bases not matched to a gene: 10. The CDR3 loop spans 18 amino acids. Looked up from germline, CDR1 is SGHTA and CDR2 is FQGNSA. In DNA, the CDR3 is TGTGCCAGCAGCTTAGAGGCCCGACTAGCAACTAGCACAGATACGCAGTATTTT. Its translation: CASSLEARLATSTDTQYF.

The chain carries TRBV7-2 and TRBJ2-5, with 13 bases aligning to TRBD2. V trimming: 4 bases; J trimming: 9 bases; junction bases outside the gene matches: 5. The CDR3 extends over 14 amino acids. The germline V gene has CDR1 SGHTA and CDR2 FQGNSA. The CDR3 DNA reads TGTGCCAGCAGCTCGGGACTAGCGGGGATGCCCCAGTACTTC. Its translation: CASSSGLAGMPQYF.

This clone was recorded only once. The chain uses TRBV28 and TRBJ2-3; D might be TRBD2 (6 bases). Per germline, CDR1 MDHEN and CDR2 SYDVKM. The CDR3 totals 15 residues. V was pared by 2 bases and J by 2 bases, with 11 bases between. The CDR3 nucleotides are TGTGCCAGCAGTTTACTCTCGGGAGCCACAGATACGCAGTATTTT. It translates to CASSLLSGATDTQYF. Combining the CDR3 with reference TRBV28 and TRBJ2-3 gives the whole variable domain DVKVTQSSRYLVKRTGEKVFLECVQDMDHENMFWYRQDPGLGLRLIYFSYDVKMKEKGDIPEGYSVSREKKERFSLILESASTNQTSMYLCASSLLSGATDTQYFGPGTRLTVL.

The gene calls are TRBV5-5 and TRBJ2-5; tentative D call: TRBD2 (6 bases). Trimming cost V 7 bases and J 4 bases, with 14 bases left between them. CDR1 is SGHKS and CDR2 is YYEKEE in the germline V gene (reference sequence). The CDR3 sequence is 13 residues long. The CDR3 bases are TGTGCCAGCGCCGAGGGGAGGCGAGAGACCCAGTACTTC. It is translated as CASAEGRRETQYF. Based on the CDR3 plus reference TRBV5-5 and TRBJ2-5, the full variable domain is DAGVTQSPTHLIKTRGQQVTLRCSPISGHKSVSWYQQVLGQGPQFIFQYYEKEERGRGNFPDRFSARQFPNYSSELNVNALLLGDSALYLCASAEGRRETQYFGPGTRLLVL.

The CDR3 is CAWKDGGYEQYF. For the CDR3, the DNA is TGTGCCTGGAAGGACGGAGGATACGAGCAGTACTTC. This sequence joins TRBV30 and TRBJ2-7, with D maybe TRBD2 (5 bases). The CDR3 length is 12 residues. Trimming left V 4 bases short and J 4 bases short, with 11 bases between. CDR1 is GTSNPN, CDR2 SVGIG, per germline (reference sequence). The variable domain in full, completed from reference TRBV30 and TRBJ2-7, reads SQTIHQWPATLVQPVGSPLSLECTVEGTSNPNLYWYRQAAGRGLQLLFYSVGIGQISSEVPQNLSASRPQDRQFILSSKKLLLSDSGFYLCAWKDGGYEQYFGPGTRLTVT.

The chain combines TRBV15 with TRBJ2-2; D perhaps matches TRBD2 (5 bases). CDR1 LNHNV and CDR2 YYDKDF come from the germline V gene (reference sequence). The CDR3 spans 14 residues. The germline V and J ends were trimmed by 0 bases and 7 bases, with 9 bases remaining between them. CDR3 nucleotides: TGTGCCACCAGCAGAGATCTGGGGAGCGGGGAGCTGTTTTTT. This translates into CATSRDLGSGELFF.

The J gene is TRBJ2-7, the V gene TRBV5-3, with 7 bases lining up with TRBD1. TRBV5-3 is identified as an open reading frame with a role that is uncertain. The CDR3 has 15 amino acids. V was pared by 0 bases and J by 9 bases, with 12 bases of the junction left unmatched. CDR3 amino acids: CARSLDQTTGWGQYF. CDR3 DNA: TGTGCCAGAAGCTTGGACCAAACGACAGGGTGGGGGCAGTACTTC.

V is TRBV5-4 and J is TRBJ1-1; D is possibly TRBD1 (5 bases). Germline CDR1 is SGHNT and CDR2 is YYREEE (reference sequence). There are 14 residues in the CDR3. V was clipped by 4 bases and J by 0 bases, with 10 bases between them. The CDR3 reads CASSPGTMNTEAFF. The DNA of the CDR3 is TGTGCCAGCAGCCCCGGGACGATGAACACTGAAGCTTTCTTT.

Concerning this clone itself: Additional DNA sequences in this sample encode the identical CDR3. The chain uses TRBV6-6 and TRBJ2-3, with D perhaps TRBD2 (5 bases). Deletions cut 2 bases from V and 1 base from J, with 10 bases between. The CDR3 totals 15 residues. Germline assignment: CDR1 MNHNY and CDR2 SVGAGI (reference sequence). CDR3 DNA: TGTGCCAGCAGTTACCTCTCCGGGGGCACAGATACGCAGTATTTT. Protein: CASSYLSGGTDTQYF.

This chain uses TRBV10-1 with TRBJ1-1; no clear D. Germline V gives CDR1 WNHNN, CDR2 SYGVQD (reference sequence). The CDR3 length is 14 residues. V was cut by 7 bases and J by 3 bases, with 15 bases left in between. Written as DNA, the CDR3 is TGCGCCAGCAAAGGCCGCCCGGAGGACACTGAAGCTTTCTTT. This encodes CASKGRPEDTEAFF.

The chain links TRBV27 to TRBJ1-5; 7 positions match TRBD1. The germline CDR1 and CDR2 sequences are MNHEY and SMNVEV (reference sequence). The CDR3 is 14 residues long. J gave up 4 bases and V 6 bases, and 6 bases lay outside the gene matches. CDR3 sequence reads: CASSLTGWNQPQHF. The DNA for the CDR3 is TGTGCCAGCAGCCTGACAGGGTGGAATCAGCCCCAGCATTTT.